This section outlines one TCR beta chain sequence together with its context. This specimen belongs to a study of siplizumab effects on memory and regulatory T cells. Germline-derived CDR1 and CDR2 are WSHSY and SAAADI. The CDR3 spans 15 residues. The ends lost 9 bases at V and 4 bases at J; junction bases unmatched: 10. The method was immunoSEQ multiplex PCR; TCRdb's version includes in-frame clones alone and lacks a portion of them. The table has about 120,000 clones, 94% seen once. J is TRBJ2-3 and V is TRBV10-2, with 10 bases lining up with TRBD2. The sequenced sample consisted of non-Treg CD4+ T cells sorted from blood. The receptor was isolated from a human donor in good health. The CDR3 DNA follows: TGCGCCAGTACAGATCTAGCGGGAGCCTCAGATACGCAGTATTTT. Translating it yields CASTDLAGASDTQYF.